Below, 7 T cell receptor beta chains from the same sample are listed, as sequenced in a study of shared clonotypes between healthy human individuals. The protocol was immunoSEQ multiplex PCR, while the TCRdb copy is restricted to in-frame clones and leaves out a portion. The table shows about 1 million clones, with about 75% occurring only once. Sequenced input: memory CD4+ T cells sorted from blood. Sample subset: CD45RA-negative fraction. These receptors were taken from a man aged 18-30 years in good health.

V and J are TRBV2 and TRBJ1-2; perhaps TRBD1 as D (5 bases). Trimming removed 7 bases at V and 2 bases at J, with 8 bases between. The germline V gene has CDR1 SNHLY and CDR2 FYNNEI. CDR3 size: 12 residues. This chain's CDR3 is CASTRDNYGYTF. CDR3 nucleotide sequence: TGTGCCAGCACCCGGGACAACTATGGCTACACCTTC.

As to this clone: Other DNA sequences in this sample translate to the same CDR3. The chain joins TRBV30 to TRBJ1-1; weak D call: TRBD1 (5 bases). Looked up from germline, CDR1 is GTSNPN and CDR2 is SVGIG (reference sequence). V dropped 5 bases and J dropped 4 bases, with 8 bases sitting between them. The CDR3 has 11 amino acids. The CDR3 nucleotides are TGTGCCTGGTCCAGGGTCACTGAAGCTTTCTTT. As protein: CAWSRVTEAFF.

The CDR3 bases are TGTGCCAGCAGCTTGTCTGGGACGTCTCACACTGAAGCTTTCTTT. This codes for CASSLSGTSHTEAFF. The chain carries TRBV5-4 and TRBJ1-1, with a possible D match to TRBD1 (5 bases). The CDR3 totals 15 residues. CDR1 is SGHNT and CDR2 is YYREEE in the germline V gene (reference sequence). Trimming pared 1 base from V and 3 bases from J, leaving 13 bases between.

The chain is built from TRBV4-1 and TRBJ1-1; TRBD1 matches at 8 bases. The V and J ends lost 1 base and 0 bases, in that order; junction bases with no gene match: 1. The germline V gene encodes CDR1 MGHRA and CDR2 YSYEKL. The CDR3 covers 15 residues. The CDR3 is CASSQVQGVNTEAFF. CDR3 DNA: TGCGCCAGCAGCCAAGTACAGGGGGTGAACACTGAAGCTTTCTTT.

The rearrangement uses TRBV5-1 and TRBJ1-6; TRBD1 might be the D (5 bases). V was trimmed by 0 bases and J by 9 bases, leaving 16 bases between them. CDR3 length equals 16 residues. In germline, CDR1 is SGHRS, CDR2 YFSETQ. CDR3 in amino acids: CASSLEGPMGGSPLHF. CDR3 in DNA: TGCGCCAGCAGCTTGGAGGGTCCCATGGGGGGTTCACCCCTCCACTTT.

The rearrangement links TRBV12-5 to TRBJ2-1, with 11 nucleotides matching TRBD2. Trimming took 6 bases from V and 6 from J; bases not matched to a gene: 7. This CDR3 is built from 15 residues. CDR1 and CDR2 (germline): LGHNT, FRNRAP. The DNA of the CDR3 is TGTGCTAGTGGCCTCATAGCGGGGGGGACCAATGAGCAGTTCTTC. Residues: CASGLIAGGTNEQFF.

This rearrangement joins TRBV9 to TRBJ2-7; D not certain. Germline-derived CDR1 and CDR2 are SGDLS and YYNGEE. Trimming removed 4 bases at V and 3 bases at J, with 14 bases between. The CDR3 spans 14 residues. CDR3 protein: CASSPVPLFYEQYF. CDR3 sequence (DNA): TGTGCCAGCAGCCCAGTTCCCCTCTTCTACGAGCAGTACTTC.